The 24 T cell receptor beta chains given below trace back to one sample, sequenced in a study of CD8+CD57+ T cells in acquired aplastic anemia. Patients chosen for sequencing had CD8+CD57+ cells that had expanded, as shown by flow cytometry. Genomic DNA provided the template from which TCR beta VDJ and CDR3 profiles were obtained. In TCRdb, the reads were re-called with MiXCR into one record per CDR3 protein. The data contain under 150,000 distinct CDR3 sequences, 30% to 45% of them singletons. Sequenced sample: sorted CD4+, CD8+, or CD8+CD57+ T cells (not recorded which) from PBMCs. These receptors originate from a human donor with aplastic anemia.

The CDR3 DNA follows: TGTGCCAGCAGCCAAGCGATGAGACGCTCCAATGAGCAGTTCTTC. This translates into CASSQAMRRSNEQFF. The chain uses TRBV14 and TRBJ2-1; D remains unclear. Trimming took off 1 base at V and 6 bases at J, with 13 bases between the two ends. The CDR3 covers 15 residues. Germline loops: CDR1 SGHDN, CDR2 FVKESK.

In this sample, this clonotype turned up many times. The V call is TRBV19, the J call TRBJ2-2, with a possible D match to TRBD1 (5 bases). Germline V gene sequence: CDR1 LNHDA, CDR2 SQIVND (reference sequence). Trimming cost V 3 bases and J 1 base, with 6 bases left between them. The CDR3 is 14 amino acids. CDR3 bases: TGTGCCAGTAGTATCGGACAGAACACCGGGGAGCTGTTTTTT. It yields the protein CASSIGQNTGELFF.

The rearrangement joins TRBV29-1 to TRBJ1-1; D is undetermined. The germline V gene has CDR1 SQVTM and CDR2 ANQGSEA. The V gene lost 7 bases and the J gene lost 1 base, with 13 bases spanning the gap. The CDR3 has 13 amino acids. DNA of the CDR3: TGCAGCGCCCTTAGTGGCGGGAACACTGAAGCTTTCTTT. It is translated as CSALSGGNTEAFF.

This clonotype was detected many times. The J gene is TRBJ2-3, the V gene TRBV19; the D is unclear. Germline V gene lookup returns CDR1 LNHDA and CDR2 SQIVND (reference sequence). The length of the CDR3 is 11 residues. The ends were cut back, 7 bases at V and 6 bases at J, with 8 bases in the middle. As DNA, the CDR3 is TGTGCCAGTAAGATAGGGGATACGCAGTATTTT. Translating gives CASKIGDTQYF.

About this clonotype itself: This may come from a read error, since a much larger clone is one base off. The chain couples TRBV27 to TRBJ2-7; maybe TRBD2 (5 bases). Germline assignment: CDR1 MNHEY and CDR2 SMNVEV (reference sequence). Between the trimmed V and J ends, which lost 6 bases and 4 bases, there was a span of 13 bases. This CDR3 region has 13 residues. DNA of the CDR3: TGTGCCAGCAGCCCCAGGCGCGGGTACGAGCAGTACGTC. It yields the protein CASSPRRGYEQYV.

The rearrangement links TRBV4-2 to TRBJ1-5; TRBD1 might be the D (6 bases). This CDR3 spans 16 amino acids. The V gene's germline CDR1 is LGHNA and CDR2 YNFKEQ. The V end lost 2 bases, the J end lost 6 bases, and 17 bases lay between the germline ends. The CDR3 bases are TGTGCCAGCAGCCAACAACTAAACAGGGAGAGTCAGCCCCAGCATTTT. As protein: CASSQQLNRESQPQHF.

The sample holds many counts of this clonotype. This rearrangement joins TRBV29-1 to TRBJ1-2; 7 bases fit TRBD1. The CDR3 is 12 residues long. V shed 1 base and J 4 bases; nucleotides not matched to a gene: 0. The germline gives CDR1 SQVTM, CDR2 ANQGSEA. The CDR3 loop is CSVEAGGYGYTF. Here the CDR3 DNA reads TGCAGCGTTGAAGCAGGGGGCTATGGCTACACCTTC.

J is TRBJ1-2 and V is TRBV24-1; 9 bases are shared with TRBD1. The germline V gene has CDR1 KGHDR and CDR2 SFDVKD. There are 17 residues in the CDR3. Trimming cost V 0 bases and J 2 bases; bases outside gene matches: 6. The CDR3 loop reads CATSDLLGTGTNYGYTF. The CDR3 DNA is TGTGCCACCAGTGATTTGCTAGGGACAGGGACGAACTATGGCTACACCTTC.

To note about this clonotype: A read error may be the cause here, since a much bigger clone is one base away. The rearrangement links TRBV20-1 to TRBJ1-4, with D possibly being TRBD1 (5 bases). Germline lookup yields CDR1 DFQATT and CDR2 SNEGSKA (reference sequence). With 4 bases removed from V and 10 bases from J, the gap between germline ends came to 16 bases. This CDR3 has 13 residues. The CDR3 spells CSAKNAQGGKLFF. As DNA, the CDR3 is TGCAGTGCTAAGAACGCCCAGGGTGGAAAACTGTTTTTT.

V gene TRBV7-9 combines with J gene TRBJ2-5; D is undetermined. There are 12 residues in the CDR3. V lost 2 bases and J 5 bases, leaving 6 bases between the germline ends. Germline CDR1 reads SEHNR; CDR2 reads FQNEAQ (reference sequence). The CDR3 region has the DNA TGTGCCAGCAGCTTAATGGATGAGACCCAGTACTTC. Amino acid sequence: CASSLMDETQYF.

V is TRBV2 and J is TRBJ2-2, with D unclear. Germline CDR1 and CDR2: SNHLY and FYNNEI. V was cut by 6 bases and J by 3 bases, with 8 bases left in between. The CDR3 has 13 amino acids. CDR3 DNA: TGTGCCAGCAGCCAACAGTACACCGGGGAGCTGTTTTTT. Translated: CASSQQYTGELFF.

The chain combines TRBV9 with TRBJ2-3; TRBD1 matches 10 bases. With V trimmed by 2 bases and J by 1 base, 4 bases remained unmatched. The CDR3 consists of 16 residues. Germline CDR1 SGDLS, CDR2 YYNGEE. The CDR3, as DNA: TGTGCCAGCAGCGTGACAGGGGGCGCCGGCACAGATACGCAGTATTTT. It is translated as CASSVTGGAGTDTQYF.

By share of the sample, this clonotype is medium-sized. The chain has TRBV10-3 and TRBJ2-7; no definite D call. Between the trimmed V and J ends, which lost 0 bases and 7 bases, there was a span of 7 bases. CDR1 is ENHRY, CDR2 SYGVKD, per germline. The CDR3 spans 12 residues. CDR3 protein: CAISESMGEQYF. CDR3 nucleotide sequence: TGTGCCATCAGTGAGTCGATGGGAGAGCAGTACTTC.

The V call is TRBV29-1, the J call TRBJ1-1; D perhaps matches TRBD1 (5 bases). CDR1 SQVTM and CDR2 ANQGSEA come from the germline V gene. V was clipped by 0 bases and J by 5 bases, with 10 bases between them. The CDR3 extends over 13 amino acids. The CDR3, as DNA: TGCAGCGTTGAAGATCAATCAGGGACTGAAGCTTTCTTT. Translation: CSVEDQSGTEAFF.

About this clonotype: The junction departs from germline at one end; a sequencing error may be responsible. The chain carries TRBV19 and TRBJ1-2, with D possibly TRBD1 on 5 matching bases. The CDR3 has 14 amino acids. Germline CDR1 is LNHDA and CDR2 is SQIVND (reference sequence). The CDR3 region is CASSISQGGYGCTF. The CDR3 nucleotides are TGTGCCAGTAGTATTAGTCAGGGAGGCTATGGCTGCACCTTC.

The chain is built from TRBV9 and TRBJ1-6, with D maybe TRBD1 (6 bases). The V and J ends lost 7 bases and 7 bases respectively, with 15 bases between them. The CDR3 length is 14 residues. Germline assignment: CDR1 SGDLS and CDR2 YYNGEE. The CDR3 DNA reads TGTGCCAGCTCTGTGGGACAAGGGAATTCACCCCTCCACTTT. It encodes CASSVGQGNSPLHF. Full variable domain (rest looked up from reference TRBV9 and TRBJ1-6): DSGVTQTPKHLITATGQRVTLRCSPRSGDLSVYWYQQSLDQGLQFLIQYYNGEERAKGNILERFSAQQFPDLHSELNLSSLELGDSALYFCASSVGQGNSPLHFGNGTRLTVT.

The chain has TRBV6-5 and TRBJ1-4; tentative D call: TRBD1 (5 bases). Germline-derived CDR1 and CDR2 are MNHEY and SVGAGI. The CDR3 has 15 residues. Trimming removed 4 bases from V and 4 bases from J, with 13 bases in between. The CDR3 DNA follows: TGTGCCAGCAGTTCCCCGGGAAGGGGTAATGAAAAACTGTTTTTT. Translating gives CASSSPGRGNEKLFF.

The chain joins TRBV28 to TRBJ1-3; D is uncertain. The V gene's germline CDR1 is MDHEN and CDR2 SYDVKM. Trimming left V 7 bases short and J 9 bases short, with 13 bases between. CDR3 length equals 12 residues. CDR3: CASTLPRGTIYF. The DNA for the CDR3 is TGTGCCAGCACCTTACCCCGAGGCACCATATATTTT.

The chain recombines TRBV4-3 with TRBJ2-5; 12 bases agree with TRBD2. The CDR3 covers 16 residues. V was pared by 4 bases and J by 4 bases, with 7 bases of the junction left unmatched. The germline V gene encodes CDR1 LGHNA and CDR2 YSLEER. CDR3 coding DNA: TGCGCCAGCAGCCCATCTAGCGGGGGGGCCTCAGAGACCCAGTACTTC. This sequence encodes CASSPSSGGASETQYF.

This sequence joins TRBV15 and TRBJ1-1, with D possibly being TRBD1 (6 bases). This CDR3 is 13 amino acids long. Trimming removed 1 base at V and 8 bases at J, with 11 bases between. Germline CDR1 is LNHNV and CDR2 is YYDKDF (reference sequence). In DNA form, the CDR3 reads TGTGCCACCAGCAGAGGCACCGGGACAGAAGCTTTCTTT. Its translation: CATSRGTGTEAFF. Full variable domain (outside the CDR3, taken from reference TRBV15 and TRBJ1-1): DAMVIQNPRYQVTQFGKPVTLSCSQTLNHNVMYWYQQKSSQAPKLLFHYYDKDFNNEADTPDNFQSRRPNTSFCFLDIRSPGLGDTAMYLCATSRGTGTEAFFGQGTRLTVV.

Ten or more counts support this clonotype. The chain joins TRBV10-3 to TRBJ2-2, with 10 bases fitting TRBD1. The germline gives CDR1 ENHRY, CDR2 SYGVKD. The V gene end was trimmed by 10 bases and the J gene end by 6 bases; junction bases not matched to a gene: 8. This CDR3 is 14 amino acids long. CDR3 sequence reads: CATSTGGNAGELFF. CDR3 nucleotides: TGTGCCACCTCGACAGGGGGCAATGCCGGGGAGCTGTTTTTT.

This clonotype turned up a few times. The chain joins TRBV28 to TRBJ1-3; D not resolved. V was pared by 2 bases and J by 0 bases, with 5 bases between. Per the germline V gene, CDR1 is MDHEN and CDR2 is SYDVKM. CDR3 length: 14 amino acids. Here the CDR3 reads CASSLLHSGNTIYF. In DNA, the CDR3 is TGTGCCAGCAGTTTACTACACTCTGGAAACACCATATATTTT.

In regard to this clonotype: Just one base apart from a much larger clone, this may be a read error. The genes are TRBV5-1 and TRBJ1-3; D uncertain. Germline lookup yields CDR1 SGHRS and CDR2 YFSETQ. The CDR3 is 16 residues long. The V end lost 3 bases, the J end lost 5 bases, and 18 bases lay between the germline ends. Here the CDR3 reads CASSSGSPGDRNTIYF. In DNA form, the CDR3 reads TGCGCCAGCAGCTCCGGTTCGCCCGGGGATCGAAACACCATATATTTT. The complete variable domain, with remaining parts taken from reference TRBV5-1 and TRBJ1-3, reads KAGVTQTPRYLIKTRGQQVTLSCSPISGHRSVSWYQQTPGQGLQFLFEYFSETQRNKGNFPGRFSGRQFSNSRSEMNVSTLELGDSALYLCASSSGSPGDRNTIYFGEGSWLTVV.

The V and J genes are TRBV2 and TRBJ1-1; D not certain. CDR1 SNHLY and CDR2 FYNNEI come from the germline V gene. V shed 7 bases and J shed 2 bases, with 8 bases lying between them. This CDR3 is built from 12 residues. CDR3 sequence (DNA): TGTGCCAGCACGGGCCCTAACACTGAAGCTTTCTTT. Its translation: CASTGPNTEAFF.